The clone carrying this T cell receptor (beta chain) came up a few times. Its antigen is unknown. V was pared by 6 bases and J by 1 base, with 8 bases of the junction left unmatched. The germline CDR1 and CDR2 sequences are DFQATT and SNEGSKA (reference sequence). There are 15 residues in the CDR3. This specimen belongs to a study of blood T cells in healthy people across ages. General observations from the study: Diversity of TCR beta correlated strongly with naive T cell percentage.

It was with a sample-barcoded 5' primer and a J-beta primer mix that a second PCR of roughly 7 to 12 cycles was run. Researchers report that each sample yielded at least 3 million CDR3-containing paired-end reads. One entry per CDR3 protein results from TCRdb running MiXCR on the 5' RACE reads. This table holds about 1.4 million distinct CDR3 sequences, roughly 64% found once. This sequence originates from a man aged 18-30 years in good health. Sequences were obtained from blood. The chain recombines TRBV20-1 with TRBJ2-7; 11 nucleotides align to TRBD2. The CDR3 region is CSAYRLAGPSYEQYF. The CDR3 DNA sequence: TGCAGTGCCTACCGACTAGCGGGACCGTCCTACGAGCAGTACTTC.